These 13 T cell receptor beta chains were sequenced from one sample in a study of technical replicates of blood from several donors. Libraries were prepared by immunoSEQ multiplex PCR; TCRdb keeps only in-frame clonotypes and omits some of them. The sample includes some 62,000 clones, around 87% of them seen just once. Sequenced sample: PBMCs. The receptors originated from a human donor in good health. Some clones in this sample may be carry-over from other donors' samples.

V is TRBV7-7 and J is TRBJ2-3; 9 nucleotides line up with TRBD1. CDR3 size: 15 residues. Trimming cost V 5 bases and J 1 base; bases outside gene matches: 4. Per germline, CDR1 SSHAT and CDR2 FNYEAQ (reference sequence). The CDR3, as DNA: TGTGCCAGCAGCCAAGGGGACAGGGGCACAGATACGCAGTATTTT. This sequence encodes CASSQGDRGTDTQYF. The variable domain in full, completed from reference TRBV7-7 and TRBJ2-3, reads GAGVSQSPRYKVTKRGQDVTLRCDPISSHATLYWYQQALGQGPEFLTYFNYEAQPDKSGLPSDRFSAERPEGSISTLTIQRTEQRDSAMYRCASSQGDRGTDTQYFGPGTRLTVL.

J is TRBJ1-1 and V is TRBV6-1; weak D call: TRBD1 (6 bases). The germline CDR1 and CDR2 sequences are MNHNS and SASEGT. The CDR3 has 15 residues. The V gene lost 4 bases and the J gene lost 2 bases, with 14 bases spanning the gap. The CDR3 sequence is CASSGGGAGNTEAFF. The CDR3 DNA sequence: TGTGCCAGCAGTGGTGGGGGGGCGGGTAACACTGAAGCTTTCTTT.

The chain recombines TRBV7-2 with TRBJ1-2, with D tentatively TRBD1 (6 bases). CDR1 SGHTA and CDR2 FQGNSA come from the germline V gene. V was pared by 3 bases and J by 4 bases, with 15 bases between. This CDR3 has 15 residues. CDR3 bases: TGTGCCAGCAGCTTGTCTTCAGGGGTTGGCTATGGCTACACCTTC. This encodes CASSLSSGVGYGYTF.

J is TRBJ1-1 and V is TRBV6-1, with TRBD1 as a possible D gene (6 bases). Germline V gene lookup returns CDR1 MNHNS and CDR2 SASEGT. The CDR3 runs to 16 residues. Trimming left V 2 bases short and J 1 base short, with 14 bases between. CDR3 bases: TGTGCCAGCAGTGAACTGTTCTCCAGGGGGAACACTGAAGCTTTCTTT. Translating it yields CASSELFSRGNTEAFF.

This rearrangement joins TRBV6-6 to TRBJ2-1, with D possibly TRBD2 on 6 matching bases. Germline V gene lookup returns CDR1 MNHNY and CDR2 SVGAGI (reference sequence). Between the trimmed V and J ends, which lost 4 bases and 4 bases, there was a span of 17 bases. The CDR3 contains 16 residues. In DNA, the CDR3 is TGTGCCAGCAGTTTGGGACCGGGACTCGCGTACAATGAGCAGTTCTTC. Amino acid sequence: CASSLGPGLAYNEQFF.

The rearrangement links TRBV11-2 to TRBJ2-5; 7 bases agree with TRBD2. Germline values: CDR1 SGHAT, CDR2 FQNNGV. After removal of 1 base from V and 3 bases from J, the junction contained 8 bases not matched to a gene. This CDR3 is 16 amino acids long. The CDR3 loop reads CASSLGTRGGKETQYF. The CDR3 DNA reads as TGTGCCAGCAGCTTAGGGACTAGGGGAGGAAAAGAGACCCAGTACTTC.

The chain couples TRBV5-1 to TRBJ2-1; 9 bases agree with TRBD2. The V gene end was trimmed by 4 bases and the J gene end by 5 bases; junction bases not matched to a gene: 7. Germline V gene lookup returns CDR1 SGHRS and CDR2 YFSETQ. This CDR3 comprises 15 residues. The CDR3 here is CASSTGGGADNEQFF. The CDR3 region has the DNA TGCGCCAGCAGCACAGGCGGGGGGGCTGACAATGAGCAGTTCTTC.

Note on this clone: Other nucleotide sequences from this sample produce the same CDR3. This rearrangement joins TRBV5-6 to TRBJ2-2; weak D call: TRBD1 (5 bases). CDR3 length: 14 amino acids. V was pared by 1 base and J by 4 bases, with 8 bases between. Per the germline V gene, CDR1 is SGHDT and CDR2 is YYEEEE. The CDR3 here is CASSLRGITGELFF. The CDR3 DNA is TGTGCCAGCAGCTTGAGGGGAATCACCGGGGAGCTGTTTTTT.

This chain links TRBV10-3 with TRBJ2-1; TRBD2 is a possible D gene (5 bases). The V end was cut by 2 bases, the J end by 11 bases, with 16 bases between. This CDR3 has 14 amino acids. Germline V gene lookup returns CDR1 ENHRY and CDR2 SYGVKD. DNA for the CDR3: TGTGCCATCAGTGAGGGGGAGACCCCTCCTCAGCAGTTCTTC. It specifies CAISEGETPPQQFF.

The chain employs TRBV18 and TRBJ2-3; 7 positions agree with TRBD2. The CDR3 is made up of 16 amino acids. The trim removed 0 bases at V and 1 base at J, leaving 4 bases unmatched. CDR1 KGHSH and CDR2 LQKENI come from the germline V gene. CDR3 nucleotides: TGTGCCAGCTCACCACCGTCGGGAGGAGGCACAGATACGCAGTATTTT. Protein sequence: CASSPPSGGGTDTQYF.

This chain connects TRBV10-3 to TRBJ2-1; 10 bases are shared with TRBD1. Per the germline V gene, CDR1 is ENHRY and CDR2 is SYGVKD. CDR3 length equals 13 residues. The trim removed 4 bases at V and 8 bases at J, leaving 2 bases unmatched. CDR3 DNA: TGTGCCATCAGTGGACAGGGGGCGGATGAGCAGTTCTTC. Its translation is CAISGQGADEQFF.

This chain joins TRBV6-4 and TRBJ1-2, with TRBD1 matching over 7 bases. Germline-derived CDR1 and CDR2 are MRHNA and SNTAGT. This CDR3 comprises 13 residues. The J segment lost 8 bases and the V segment lost 6 bases, leaving 9 bases of the junction unmatched. The CDR3 DNA reads TGTGCCAGCAGCGCAAACAGGGGCTACGGCTACACCTTC. It codes for CASSANRGYGYTF.

The CDR3 DNA follows: TGTGCCAGCAGCGTAGCTACGACAGATACGCAGTATTTT. This codes for CASSVATTDTQYF. The chain carries TRBV9 and TRBJ2-3; D ambiguous. CDR1 and CDR2 from the germline V gene are SGDLS and YYNGEE. The ends were cut back, 0 bases at V and 3 bases at J, with 5 bases in the middle. CDR3 length: 13 amino acids.